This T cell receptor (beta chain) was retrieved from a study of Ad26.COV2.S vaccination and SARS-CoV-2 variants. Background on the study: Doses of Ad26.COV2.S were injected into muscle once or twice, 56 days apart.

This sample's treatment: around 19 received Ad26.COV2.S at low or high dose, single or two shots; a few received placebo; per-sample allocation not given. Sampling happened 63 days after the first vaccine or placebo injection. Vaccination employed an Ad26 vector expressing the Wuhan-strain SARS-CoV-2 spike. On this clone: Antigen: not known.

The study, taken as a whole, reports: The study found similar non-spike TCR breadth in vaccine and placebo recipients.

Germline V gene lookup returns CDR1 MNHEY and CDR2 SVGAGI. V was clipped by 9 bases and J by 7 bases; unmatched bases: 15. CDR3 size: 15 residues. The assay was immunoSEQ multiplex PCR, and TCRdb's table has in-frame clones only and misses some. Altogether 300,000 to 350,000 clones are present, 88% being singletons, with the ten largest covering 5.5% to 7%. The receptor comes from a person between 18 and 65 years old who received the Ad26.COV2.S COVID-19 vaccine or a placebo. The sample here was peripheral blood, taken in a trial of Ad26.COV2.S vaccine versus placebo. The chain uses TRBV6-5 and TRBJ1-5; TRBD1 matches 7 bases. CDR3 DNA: TGTGCCAGTGGAGAGGGACAGCGGGGGGGACAGCCCCAGCATTTT. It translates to CASGEGQRGGQPQHF.